Following are 24 T cell receptor beta chains from one sample sequenced in a study of CD8+ T cells in alopecia areata. The sequencing template was cDNA reverse transcribed from extracted RNA. This table comes from immunoSEQ multiplex PCR, and its TCRdb copy is limited to in-frame clones, with some not included. Among approximately 150,000 clones listed, around 51% were seen once. Sequencing was performed on CD4+ T cells sorted from blood, taken at week 0. Every receptor here comes from a human donor with alopecia areata.

On this clone itself: A read error may produce the germline difference seen at one junction end. This chain joins TRBV7-2 and TRBJ2-7, with TRBD1 as a possible D gene (5 bases). The CDR3 sequence is 14 residues long. CDR1 and CDR2 from the germline V gene are SGHTA and FQGNSA. The CDR3 loop reads CASSSGQAQPLEDF. The CDR3 DNA reads as TGTGCCAGCAGCTCCGGACAAGCCCAACCCTTAGAGGACTTC.

The V and J genes are TRBV5-1 and TRBJ2-7, with TRBD2 identical over 7 bases. Per germline, CDR1 SGHRS and CDR2 YFSETQ. The CDR3 runs to 16 residues. With 4 bases clipped from V and 7 bases from J, the junction kept 17 bases outside the gene matches. CDR3 amino acids: CASSPTQGAGVEEQYF. DNA for the CDR3: TGCGCCAGCAGCCCTACGCAAGGGGCGGGAGTGGAGGAGCAGTACTTC.

This clone has a handful of counts. The gene calls are TRBV29-1 and TRBJ2-2, with D possibly TRBD2 on 6 matching bases. Germline V gives CDR1 SQVTM, CDR2 ANQGSEA. The V gene lost 3 bases and the J gene lost 9 bases, with 14 bases spanning the gap. The CDR3 spans 13 residues. CDR3: CSVEGLAPRELFF. DNA of the CDR3: TGCAGCGTTGAGGGTCTAGCGCCCCGGGAGCTGTTTTTT.

V gene TRBV6-6 combines with J gene TRBJ2-1; possibly TRBD2 for D (6 bases). The CDR3 is made up of 16 amino acids. V lost 5 bases and J 6 bases, leaving 20 bases between the germline ends. Germline CDR1 MNHNY, CDR2 SVGAGI (reference sequence). Here the CDR3 DNA reads TGTGCCAGCAGTCCCACCGGGACGCGCGGGGCCAATGAGCAGTTCTTC. As protein: CASSPTGTRGANEQFF.

The V gene is TRBV14, the J gene TRBJ2-5; 8 bases line up with TRBD2. Germline V lookup: CDR1 SGHDN, CDR2 FVKESK. The ends lost 4 bases at V and 3 bases at J; junction bases unmatched: 10. The CDR3 is 16 residues long. DNA for the CDR3: TGTGCCAGCAGCCCTTCTCTCGGGAGGGGAGAAGAGACCCAGTACTTC. This gives the protein CASSPSLGRGEETQYF.

This clone was observed a few times. The J gene is TRBJ2-6, the V gene TRBV23-1, with D tentatively TRBD1 or TRBD2 (9 bases each). TRBV23-1 is an ORF, with its function uncertain. The CDR3 consists of 20 residues. Trimming took off 7 bases at V and 0 bases at J, with 25 bases between the two ends. CDR3 region: CASNHRGLCGRASGANVLTF. CDR3 DNA sequence: TGCGCCAGCAACCACAGGGGGCTTTGCGGGAGGGCCTCTGGGGCCAACGTCCTGACTTTC.

J is TRBJ1-2 and V is TRBV18; D is uncertain. V gave up 8 bases and J gave up 2 bases, with 15 bases separating them. The germline V gene has CDR1 KGHSH and CDR2 LQKENI. The CDR3 has 14 amino acids. The CDR3 DNA is TGTGCCAGCCATAACGGCGCGGGGAACTATGGCTACACCTTC. Translating gives CASHNGAGNYGYTF.

This clone occurred a few times. The chain combines TRBV28 with TRBJ2-2; D unresolved. The V gene's germline CDR1 is MDHEN and CDR2 SYDVKM. The V and J ends lost 7 bases and 1 base respectively, with 10 bases between them. The CDR3 is 14 residues long. This CDR3 is CASTMLRNTGELFF. The CDR3 region has the DNA TGTGCCAGCACTATGTTGAGGAACACCGGGGAGCTGTTTTTT.

The genes are TRBV29-1 and TRBJ2-7, with 12 bases that match TRBD2. Germline V gene lookup returns CDR1 SQVTM and CDR2 ANQGSEA. The CDR3 consists of 15 residues. Unmatched junction bases numbered 5, after V lost 3 bases and J lost 2 bases. CDR3 in amino acids: CSVDSSGRGAYEQYF. The CDR3 bases are TGCAGCGTTGACTCTAGCGGGAGGGGGGCCTACGAGCAGTACTTC.

This clone was detected only a few times. J is TRBJ2-6 and V is TRBV2; D uncertain. The length of the CDR3 is 14 residues. The V end lost 5 bases, the J end lost 2 bases, and 7 bases lay between the germline ends. Germline values: CDR1 SNHLY, CDR2 FYNNEI. Here the CDR3 reads CASSSSAGANVLTF. As DNA, the CDR3 is TGTGCCAGCAGTTCGTCCGCTGGGGCCAACGTCCTGACTTTC.

The rearrangement joins TRBV4-3 to TRBJ1-2, with no clear D. Germline V gene data show CDR1 as LGHNA and CDR2 as YSLEER. V shed 1 base and J shed 7 bases, with 10 bases lying between them. The CDR3 sequence is 13 residues long. CDR3: CASSQGGRGGYTF. In DNA, the CDR3 is TGCGCCAGCAGCCAAGGAGGGCGCGGTGGCTACACCTTC.

The chain links TRBV14 to TRBJ2-3; D gene unclear. Trimming left V 2 bases short and J 6 bases short, with 3 bases between. This CDR3 spans 11 amino acids. CDR1 and CDR2 (germline): SGHDN, FVKESK. CDR3 sequence: CASSQLDTQYF. The CDR3 bases are TGTGCCAGCAGCCAATTGGATACGCAGTATTTT.

About this clone: In the same sample, other DNA sequences code for this CDR3. This chain links TRBV7-2 with TRBJ2-1; 7 nucleotides align to TRBD1. The CDR3 length is 15 residues. The V gene's germline CDR1 is SGHTA and CDR2 FQGNSA. The junction had 2 bases not matched to a gene; V was cut back by 1 base and J by 2 bases. The CDR3 nucleotides read TGTGCCAGCAGCTTAGGACAGGGTCCCTACAATGAGCAGTTCTTC. Translating gives CASSLGQGPYNEQFF.

There are a few counts of this clone. The V and J genes are TRBV29-1 and TRBJ1-2; weak D call: TRBD1 (6 bases). V lost 7 bases to trimming and J lost 3 bases, with 12 bases between them. CDR1 is SQVTM and CDR2 is ANQGSEA in the germline V gene. The CDR3 totals 12 residues. The CDR3 spells CSALNRDYGYTF. The CDR3 coding sequence is TGCAGCGCCTTAAACAGGGACTATGGCTACACCTTC.

The V call is TRBV7-9, the J call TRBJ1-2; D might be TRBD1 (5 bases). Trimming left V 3 bases short and J 7 bases short, with 12 bases between. This CDR3 comprises 13 residues. Germline CDR1 and CDR2: SEHNR and FQNEAQ (reference sequence). CDR3 sequence (DNA): TGTGCCAGCAGCTTGACGGGGGTGAGTGGCTACACCTTC. It encodes CASSLTGVSGYTF.

This chain uses TRBV20-1 with TRBJ2-5; D gene unclear. This CDR3 has 11 amino acids. Trimming shortened V by 5 bases and J by 5 bases, and 9 bases separated the two germline ends. CDR1 and CDR2 (germline): DFQATT, SNEGSKA (reference sequence). In DNA, the CDR3 is TGCAGTGCTCCTGACGGGGAGACCCAGTACTTC. Protein: CSAPDGETQYF.

A few counts support this clone. The chain recombines TRBV7-8 with TRBJ2-3, with TRBD1 as a possible D gene (5 bases). Trimming pared 5 bases from V and 3 bases from J, leaving 15 bases between. The CDR3 consists of 15 residues. CDR1 and CDR2 from the germline V gene are SGHVS and FQNEAQ. Here the CDR3 DNA reads TGTGCCAGCAGCCCCCTTGGGGCTGTAACAGATACGCAGTATTTT. Its protein product is CASSPLGAVTDTQYF.

The chain is built from TRBV2 and TRBJ2-5; D not resolved. From germline, CDR1 is SNHLY and CDR2 FYNNEI. CDR3 length equals 11 residues. Deletions cut 4 bases from V and 4 bases from J, with 4 bases between. CDR3 region: CASSVAETQYF. The CDR3 DNA reads as TGTGCCAGCAGTGTAGCAGAGACCCAGTACTTC.

This chain's CDR3 is CSVEDGPGELFF. The CDR3 nucleotides read TGCAGCGTTGAAGATGGACCCGGGGAGCTGTTTTTT. The chain uses TRBV29-1 and TRBJ2-2; D is ambiguous. CDR3 length: 12 residues. V was shortened by 0 bases and J by 6 bases, with 5 bases between the two germline ends. Per the germline V gene, CDR1 is SQVTM and CDR2 is ANQGSEA.

J is TRBJ2-7 and V is TRBV18; a weak D match, TRBD2 (6 bases). Germline V CDR1 and CDR2: KGHSH, LQKENI. V lost 5 bases and J lost 6, with 11 bases in between. This CDR3 contains 12 residues. DNA for the CDR3: TGTGCCAGCTCATCGGAGGGCCGCGAGCAGTACTTC. Encoded protein: CASSSEGREQYF. The variable domain in full, with the rest retrieved from reference TRBV18 and TRBJ2-7, is NAGVMQNPRHLVRRRGQEARLRCSPMKGHSHVYWYRQLPEEGLKFMVYLQKENIIDESGMPKERFSAEFPKEGPSILRIQQVVRGDSAAYFCASSSEGREQYFGPGTRLTVT.

In this sample, this clone turned up once. The chain employs TRBV30 and TRBJ1-3; D gene uncertain. Per the germline V gene, CDR1 is GTSNPN and CDR2 is SVGIG (reference sequence). Between the trimmed V and J ends, which lost 2 bases and 2 bases, there was a span of 7 bases. The CDR3 totals 13 residues. The CDR3 DNA follows: TGTGCCTGGAGTTATAGCCCTGGAAACACCATATATTTT. Translating gives CAWSYSPGNTIYF.

The chain employs TRBV9 and TRBJ2-5; TRBD2 matches 9 bases. The CDR3 sequence is 14 residues long. After removal of 4 bases from V and 4 bases from J, the junction contained 5 bases not matched to a gene. Germline CDR1 and CDR2: SGDLS and YYNGEE. In DNA, the CDR3 is TGTGCCAGCAGCTTTAGCGGGAGTGGAGAGACCCAGTACTTC. It specifies CASSFSGSGETQYF.

The rearrangement joins TRBV29-1 to TRBJ2-7, with D maybe TRBD2 (5 bases). The CDR3 length is 12 residues. Germline lookup yields CDR1 SQVTM and CDR2 ANQGSEA. V was cut by 6 bases and J by 1 base, with 10 bases left in between. This CDR3 reads CSVAGISYEQYF. CDR3 coding DNA: TGCAGCGTCGCCGGGATTTCCTACGAGCAGTACTTC.

The rearrangement uses TRBV14 and TRBJ1-2; D is unresolved. The CDR3 has 12 residues. Germline CDR1 is SGHDN and CDR2 is FVKESK. V was trimmed by 2 bases and J by 8 bases, leaving 9 bases between them. DNA of the CDR3: TGTGCCAGCAGCCAAAATGCGAGGGGCTACACCTTC. Its translation: CASSQNARGYTF.